This TCR beta chain was retrieved from a study of blood T cells in healthy people across ages. The study isolated at least 6.5 million PBMCs from each sample. Trimming removed 6 bases at V and 1 base at J, with 13 bases between. This CDR3 contains 15 residues. Germline V gene data show CDR1 as MNHEY and CDR2 as SMNVEV (reference sequence). Sample-barcoded 5' priming and a J-beta primer mix drove a second PCR of roughly 6 to 12 cycles. Every sample gave at least 2.5 million paired-end reads containing CDR3. TCRdb used MiXCR to reprocess the 5' RACE reads, holding one entry per CDR3 protein. The table includes approximately 1,100,000 distinct CDR3 sequences, under 45% detected once.

V gene TRBV27 combines with J gene TRBJ2-1; D not certain. The source is a woman aged 55-69 years in good health. The sequenced material came from blood. The CDR3 coding sequence is TGTGCCAGCAGAAGCACAGCCCCTTCCTACAATGAGCAGTTCTTC. Residues: CASRSTAPSYNEQFF.